This T cell receptor beta chain was recovered during a study of radiotherapy plus CTLA-4 blockade in lung cancer. Study-level background: Overall, about 19% of patients showed an objective response, while over 25% attained disease control. Study results and limitations: In blood, tumor-derived TCR clones expanded after radiotherapy plus ipilimumab.

As concerns this clone: Its antigen is currently unknown.

Germline V gene data show CDR1 as SGHRS and CDR2 as YFSETQ. CDR3 length: 14 residues. V gave up 0 bases and J gave up 3 bases, with 10 bases separating them. Receiving focal radiation plus CTLA-4 blockade with ipilimumab were patients who had chemo-refractory metastatic non-small-cell lung cancer. The data were produced by immunoSEQ multiplex PCR, yet TCRdb's version contains in-frame clones alone and is incomplete. The table includes some 80,000 clones, roughly four fifths detected once. The chain employs TRBV5-1 and TRBJ2-7, with D possibly matching TRBD1 (6 bases). The receptor's source is a human donor with non-small cell lung cancer who had stable disease on radiotherapy plus ipilimumab. Source: peripheral blood, taken from a patient treated with radiotherapy plus ipilimumab. CDR3 in DNA: TGCGCCAGCAGCTTGGCGGCAGGGGACTACGAGCAGTACTTC. It specifies CASSLAAGDYEQYF.